Listed here are 6 T cell receptor beta chains from one sample, sequenced in a study of glioma-infiltrating T cells after dendritic cell vaccination. Produced via immunoSEQ multiplex PCR; TCRdb's table is partial and in-frame only. The sample consists of about 92,000 clones, 65% to 90% of them appearing once. The sequencing used blood, collected before dendritic cell vaccination. The receptors come from a human donor with glioblastoma.

This chain uses TRBV5-1 with TRBJ2-1, with TRBD2 identical over 13 bases. The CDR3 extends over 15 amino acids. Germline CDR1 and CDR2: SGHRS and YFSETQ. The trim removed 4 bases at V and 7 bases at J, leaving 5 bases unmatched. The DNA of the CDR3 is TGCGCCAGCAGCATTACTAGCGGGAGGGCGAATGAGCAGTTCTTC. Its translation: CASSITSGRANEQFF.

The V and J genes are TRBV7-9 and TRBJ2-1; 7 nucleotides match TRBD1. Germline loops: CDR1 SEHNR, CDR2 FQNEAQ (reference sequence). Unmatched junction bases numbered 13, after V lost 1 base and J lost 4 bases. This CDR3 is built from 18 residues. CDR3: CASSLVGGGLRPYNEQFF. CDR3 nucleotides: TGTGCCAGCAGCTTAGTAGGGGGCGGGCTCCGCCCTTACAATGAGCAGTTCTTC.

V usage is TRBV28 and J usage is TRBJ2-5; D is undetermined. The germline V gene has CDR1 MDHEN and CDR2 SYDVKM. V gave up 2 bases and J gave up 3 bases, with 16 bases separating them. This CDR3 is 16 amino acids long. This CDR3 reads CASSLLLSSLKETQYF. DNA for the CDR3: TGTGCCAGCAGTTTACTCCTTAGCTCCCTAAAAGAGACCCAGTACTTC.

The J gene is TRBJ1-3, the V gene TRBV9; TRBD1 is a possible D gene (6 bases). This CDR3 region has 17 residues. The V end was cut by 4 bases, the J end by 0 bases, with 17 bases between. Germline V CDR1 and CDR2: SGDLS, YYNGEE. CDR3: CASSPQGQPHSGNTIYF. In DNA, the CDR3 is TGTGCCAGCAGCCCTCAAGGACAGCCACACTCTGGAAACACCATATATTTT.

V gene TRBV6-6 combines with J gene TRBJ1-5; D perhaps matches TRBD1 (6 bases). CDR1 is MNHNY and CDR2 is SVGAGI in the germline V gene (reference sequence). Trimming cost V 5 bases and J 3 bases, with 14 bases left between them. This CDR3 has 15 amino acids. The CDR3 loop reads CASSDSGGFNQPQHF. The CDR3 region has the DNA TGTGCCAGCAGTGATTCGGGGGGCTTCAATCAGCCCCAGCATTTT.

The J gene is TRBJ1-3, the V gene TRBV7-9, with unresolved D. The CDR3 spans 14 residues. CDR1 and CDR2 from the germline V gene are SEHNR and FQNEAQ (reference sequence). Trimming cost V 5 bases and J 0 bases, with 8 bases left between them. CDR3 sequence: CASSRDISGNTIYF. In nucleotides, the CDR3 is TGTGCCAGCAGCCGAGACATCTCTGGAAACACCATATATTTT. The whole variable domain, filled in from reference TRBV7-9 and TRBJ1-3, reads DTGVSQNPRHKITKRGQNVTFRCDPISEHNRLYWYRQTLGQGPEFLTYFQNEAQLEKSRLLSDRFSAERPKGSFSTLEIQRTEQGDSAMYLCASSRDISGNTIYFGEGSWLTVV.